This T cell receptor beta chain is drawn from a study of T cell responses to AZD1222 COVID-19 vaccine. Libraries were prepared by immunoSEQ multiplex PCR; TCRdb keeps only in-frame clonotypes and omits some of them. The sample comprises 160,000 or so clones, roughly 90% of which are singletons, and roughly 1.6% rests with the top ten. CDR3 length: 16 residues. Germline CDR1 is KGHSH and CDR2 is LQKENI. J lost 1 base, V lost 0 bases, and 0 bases had no gene match. The sequence derives from an adult who received the AZD1222 COVID-19 vaccine. This specimen consisted of peripheral blood, obtained 28 days after the second AZD1222 dose. The genes are TRBV18 and TRBJ2-2; 9 nucleotides match TRBD1. The CDR3 sequence is CASSPPGQGNTGELFF. In DNA, the CDR3 is TGTGCCAGCTCACCACCGGGACAGGGGAACACCGGGGAGCTGTTTTTT. Looking up the rest from reference TRBV18 and TRBJ2-2 gives the full variable domain: NAGVMQNPRHLVRRRGQEARLRCSPMKGHSHVYWYRQLPEEGLKFMVYLQKENIIDESGMPKERFSAEFPKEGPSILRIQQVVRGDSAAYFCASSPPGQGNTGELFFGEGSRLTVL.